The clone carrying this T cell receptor beta chain was seen repeatedly, ten times or more. Antigen specificity is unknown. The data were obtained in a study of T cells in Graves' hyperthyroidism and ophthalmopathy. TCR beta CDR3 regions were amplified from RNA. First-round RT-PCR targeting the TCR CDR3 was performed with the HTBI primer set. Via MiXCR, TCRdb re-called the multiplex PCR reads, giving one row per CDR3 protein. The data contain hundreds of thousands of distinct CDR3 sequences, approximately 16% of them singletons. Per germline, CDR1 SGDLS and CDR2 YYNGEE. Trimming removed 2 bases from V and 5 bases from J; junction bases left unmatched: 16. The CDR3 is 18 residues long. Points from the study as a whole: Most thyroid clonotypes expanded above 0.001 were also detected in blood.

The receptor was derived from a middle-aged man with Graves' hyperthyroidism. Sequenced material: blood. J is TRBJ2-1 and V is TRBV9, with 7 positions matching TRBD1. This chain's CDR3 is CASSVRPGQPIVNNEQFF. As DNA, the CDR3 is TGTGCCAGCAGCGTTCGACCGGGACAGCCCATCGTTAACAATGAGCAGTTCTTC.